This entry concerns a single TCR beta chain. Seattle patients were enrolled while actively infected and followed longitudinally. Original analysis: Quantification of nucleated cells was approximated via reference gene primer amplification. TCRdb's copy holds only in-frame clones and misses some; the assay was immunoSEQ multiplex PCR. V and J calls and clone size come straight from that table; D and trimming were deduced from the DNA. The top ten clones hold under 6.5% of a sample with about 340,000 clones, about nine tenths of them seen once. This specimen belongs to a study of blood T cell repertoires in COVID-19. Study overall: PBMCs, B-cell-depleted T cells, or T cells provided the cDNA or gDNA that made up the material.

The germline V gene has CDR1 MGHDK and CDR2 SYGVNS. The ends lost 6 bases at V and 0 bases at J; junction bases unmatched: 4. CDR3 size: 14 residues. The V call is TRBV25-1, the J call TRBJ1-1, with TRBD1 identical over 7 bases. The origin of this receptor is a woman in her forties or fifties with COVID-19, enrolled during active disease. What was sequenced was peripheral blood. CDR3 residues: CASRTGRLNTEAFF. As DNA, the CDR3 is TGTGCCAGCAGGACAGGGCGCCTGAACACTGAAGCTTTCTTT.